The text below deals with one T cell receptor beta chain. V shed 7 bases, J shed 5 bases, and the junction held 10 bases outside the gene matches. The CDR3 has 15 residues. Germline loops: CDR1 MNHEY, CDR2 SVGAGI. This sample is part of a study of T cell changes during pregnancy in multiple sclerosis. TCRdb's table, derived via immunoSEQ multiplex PCR, lists solely in-frame clones and lacks some. Of around 60,000 clones listed, roughly 92% were seen once; the top ten hold 3% to 3.5%. This TCR came from a female donor with multiple sclerosis, enrolled in a pregnancy study. The chain couples TRBV6-5 to TRBJ2-1; 8 nucleotides line up with TRBD2. The source material was CD8+ T cells from peripheral blood mononuclear cells, sampled in the third trimester of pregnancy. This CDR3 is CASKVSGGVNNEQFF. CDR3 in DNA: TGTGCCAGCAAAGTCTCGGGGGGGGTGAACAATGAGCAGTTCTTC.